This passage covers 20 T cell receptor beta chains from one sample sequenced in a study of cytomegalovirus exposure and HLA in healthy donors. PCR was performed using 60 Vbeta and 13 Jbeta primers. Only in-frame clones appear in the TCRdb table, and some are missing; sequencing was by immunoSEQ multiplex PCR. This sample has about 19,000 clones, with approximately 84% found just once. Input material: PBMCs. These receptors were obtained from a human donor in good health.

The CDR3 is CASSGGTSGASSSYEQYF. Here the CDR3 DNA reads TGTGCCAGCAGCGGCGGGACTAGCGGGGCTTCTAGCTCCTACGAGCAGTACTTC. This chain links TRBV13 with TRBJ2-5; 13 bases line up with TRBD2. The closer fit of TRBJ2-7 to the DNA end suggests the J call may be wrong. The CDR3 runs to 18 residues. Germline assignment: CDR1 PRHDT and CDR2 FYEKMQ (reference sequence).

CDR3: CASTPYNRFTTGTNEKLFF. CDR3 nucleotides: TGTGCCAGCACTCCATACAACAGGTTTACGACTGGGACTAATGAAAAACTGTTTTTT. The chain combines TRBV28 with TRBJ1-4; TRBD1 might be the D (5 bases). Germline assignment: CDR1 MDHEN and CDR2 SYDVKM. The CDR3 loop spans 19 amino acids. The V gene lost 7 bases and the J gene lost 2 bases, with 26 bases spanning the gap.

This clone was seen a handful of times. The rearrangement joins TRBV19 to TRBJ1-2; 8 nucleotides match TRBD1. The CDR3 contains 15 residues. V gave up 3 bases and J gave up 3 bases; unmatched junction bases: 6. Germline V lookup: CDR1 LNHDA, CDR2 SQIVND (reference sequence). The CDR3 DNA sequence: TGTGCCAGTAGTATCCGCAGGGGGCAGGACTATGGCTACACCTTC. Translating it yields CASSIRRGQDYGYTF.

The rearrangement joins TRBV12-5 to TRBJ2-5; 10 nucleotides line up with TRBD1. With V trimmed by 1 base and J by 4 bases, 3 bases remained unmatched. Germline V gene data show CDR1 as LGHNT and CDR2 as FRNRAP. CDR3 size: 15 residues. CDR3 protein: CASGLGWTGGETQYF. DNA of the CDR3: TGTGCTAGTGGTTTGGGGTGGACAGGGGGAGAGACCCAGTACTTC.

This clone has just one count. The chain combines TRBV21-1 with TRBJ2-3; TRBD1 was called by the table and not checked on the DNA. TRBV21-1 represents a pseudogene. The CDR3 sequence is 15 residues long. CDR3 protein: CASSNPRTGPDTQYF. The CDR3 DNA sequence: TGTGCCAGCAGCAACCCTAGGACAGGGCCAGATACGCAGTATTTT.

V is TRBV7-3 and J is TRBJ2-3, with 9 positions matching TRBD1. V was pared by 3 bases and J by 4 bases, with 2 bases of the junction left unmatched. CDR1 and CDR2 (germline): SGHTA, FQGTGA. There are 14 residues in the CDR3. The CDR3 loop reads CASSLDRGADTQYF. The CDR3 coding sequence is TGTGCCAGCAGCTTGGACAGGGGCGCAGATACGCAGTATTTT.

The rearrangement joins TRBV27 to TRBJ2-3; 10 bases map to TRBD1. The CDR3 consists of 15 residues. Trimming cost V 5 bases and J 3 bases; bases outside gene matches: 5. Germline V gene lookup returns CDR1 MNHEY and CDR2 SMNVEV (reference sequence). Here the CDR3 DNA reads TGTGCCAGCAGTGACAGGGGGCTAAGGACAGATACGCAGTATTTT. It yields the protein CASSDRGLRTDTQYF.

The J gene is TRBJ2-2, the V gene TRBV5-1; D gene uncertain. V lost 5 bases, J lost 1 base, and 9 bases lay in between. This CDR3 is 14 amino acids long. Germline CDR1 SGHRS, CDR2 YFSETQ. CDR3 protein: CASRTLLNTGELFF. The DNA of the CDR3 is TGCGCCAGCAGGACACTTTTGAACACCGGGGAGCTGTTTTTT.

The chain links TRBV30 to TRBJ1-2; TRBD1 matches at 11 bases. This CDR3 contains 14 residues. Looked up from germline, CDR1 is GTSNPN and CDR2 is SVGIG (reference sequence). Germline trimming cut 1 base from V and 10 bases from J; bases unmatched to any gene: 8. This CDR3 reads CAWSESGTGGIYTF. DNA for the CDR3: TGTGCCTGGAGTGAGTCCGGGACAGGGGGAATCTACACCTTC.

This clone occurred a few times. CDR3 residues: CASSLGRGAGGETQYF. DNA of the CDR3: TGTGCCAGCAGCCTAGGCCGCGGGGCTGGAGGAGAGACCCAGTACTTC. The gene calls are TRBV7-2 and TRBJ2-5; tentatively, D is TRBD2 (6 bases). Germline V gene lookup returns CDR1 SGHTA and CDR2 FQGNSA. The V end was cut by 5 bases, the J end by 4 bases, with 20 bases between. CDR3 length: 16 amino acids.

The chain has TRBV7-2 and TRBJ2-3, with unresolved D. From germline, CDR1 is SGHTA and CDR2 FQGNSA. The length of the CDR3 is 12 residues. V lost 4 bases and J 9 bases, leaving 11 bases between the germline ends. This CDR3 is CASSSIGPTQYF. The CDR3 coding sequence is TGTGCCAGCAGCTCTATTGGGCCCACGCAGTATTTT.

J is TRBJ1-5 and V is TRBV6-5; 7 bases align to TRBD1. Germline V gene sequence: CDR1 MNHEY, CDR2 SVGAGI. V lost 6 bases, J lost 6 bases, and 11 bases stayed unmatched. CDR3 size: 15 residues. CDR3 bases: TGTGCCAGCAGCACTGACAGGGCGGGAGGTCAGCCCCAGCATTTT. Its translation is CASSTDRAGGQPQHF.

The sample holds one count of this clone. The chain carries TRBV7-7 and TRBJ2-2, with 14 positions matching TRBD2. Germline CDR1 SSHAT, CDR2 FNYEAQ (reference sequence). There are 18 residues in the CDR3. V shed 5 bases and J 0 bases; nucleotides not matched to a gene: 5. CDR3 protein: CASSPGLAGAANTGELFF. Written as DNA, the CDR3 is TGTGCCAGCAGCCCGGGACTAGCGGGGGCCGCGAACACCGGGGAGCTGTTTTTT. Full variable domain (missing parts from reference TRBV7-7 and TRBJ2-2): GAGVSQSPRYKVTKRGQDVTLRCDPISSHATLYWYQQALGQGPEFLTYFNYEAQPDKSGLPSDRFSAERPEGSISTLTIQRTEQRDSAMYRCASSPGLAGAANTGELFFGEGSRLTVL.

The chain recombines TRBV19 with TRBJ1-6, with a weak D call TRBD1 (5 bases). This CDR3 is 13 amino acids long. The germline gives CDR1 LNHDA, CDR2 SQIVND (reference sequence). The V and J ends lost 4 bases and 7 bases respectively, with 8 bases between them. CDR3 in DNA: TGTGCCAGTAGTACCGGGGGGAATTCACCCCTCCACTTT. This translates into CASSTGGNSPLHF.

The genes are TRBV5-1 and TRBJ2-3; D is unresolved. V lost 4 bases and J lost 0, with 6 bases in between. CDR1 SGHRS and CDR2 YFSETQ come from the germline V gene. The CDR3 is 13 residues long. The CDR3 region is CASSVTSTDTQYF. The CDR3 DNA reads as TGCGCCAGCAGCGTTACTAGCACAGATACGCAGTATTTT.

V is TRBV5-5 and J is TRBJ1-2, with a tentative D call TRBD1 (5 bases). V gave up 0 bases and J gave up 2 bases, with 11 bases separating them. The CDR3 loop spans 15 amino acids. Germline V CDR1 and CDR2: SGHKS, YYEKEE (reference sequence). This CDR3 reads CASSLGDSLNYGYTF. In DNA form, the CDR3 reads TGTGCCAGCAGCTTGGGTGACAGCCTAAACTATGGCTACACCTTC.

This chain connects TRBV4-3 to TRBJ1-5, with 9 positions matching TRBD1. The junction had 7 bases not matched to a gene; V was cut back by 0 bases and J by 7 bases. Per germline, CDR1 LGHNA and CDR2 YSLEER. The CDR3 is 16 residues long. CDR3 DNA sequence: TGCGCCAGCAGCCAAGATCGAGGACAGGGGAGCCAGCCCCAGCATTTT. Translated: CASSQDRGQGSQPQHF.

This chain uses TRBV30 with TRBJ2-7; TRBD1 matches at 7 bases. CDR3 length: 15 amino acids. CDR1 GTSNPN and CDR2 SVGIG come from the germline V gene (reference sequence). The J segment lost 3 bases and the V segment lost 1 base, leaving 9 bases of the junction unmatched. CDR3 nucleotide sequence: TGTGCCTGGAGTGGTACCCGACAGGGTTTCTACGAGCAGTACTTC. Protein: CAWSGTRQGFYEQYF.

This clone was seen a few times. The chain recombines TRBV14 with TRBJ1-2; a weak D match, TRBD1 (5 bases). The CDR3 runs 13 residues. CDR1 and CDR2 from the germline V gene are SGHDN and FVKESK. V lost 4 bases, J lost 8 bases, and 14 bases lay in between. The CDR3 protein is CASSPSRDQGYTF. For the CDR3, the DNA is TGTGCCAGCAGCCCAAGCAGGGATCAAGGCTACACCTTC.

The chain carries TRBV5-6 and TRBJ1-1; D is perhaps TRBD1 (6 bases). The CDR3 is 13 amino acids. With 6 bases removed from V and 4 bases from J, the gap between germline ends came to 13 bases. Per germline, CDR1 SGHDT and CDR2 YYEEEE. The CDR3 sequence is CASTHQGTTEAFF. The CDR3, as DNA: TGTGCCAGCACCCACCAGGGGACCACTGAAGCTTTCTTT.